One and the same sample provided the 32 T cell receptor beta chains below, sequenced in a study of T cells in localized non-small cell lung cancer. Data came from immunoSEQ multiplex PCR; TCRdb stores just in-frame clones and leaves some out. The sample holds tens of thousands of clones, 65% to 90% seen once. Material: PBMCs, obtained before any cancer treatment. The receptors stem from a man aged 40 to 70 with stage II lung adenocarcinoma.

CDR3 amino acids: CASSEVEGGDQPQHF. The CDR3 DNA follows: TGTGCCAGCAGTGAAGTGGAGGGGGGAGATCAGCCCCAGCATTTT. V is TRBV6-1 and J is TRBJ1-5; D possibly corresponds to TRBD1 (6 bases). The CDR3 is 15 amino acids. The ends were cut back, 1 base at V and 5 bases at J, with 12 bases in the middle. Germline assignment: CDR1 MNHNS and CDR2 SASEGT.

The chain is built from TRBV21-1 and TRBJ2-4; the D call of TRBD2 is as the table states it, not checked on the DNA. TRBV21-1 is classified as a pseudogene. The CDR3 loop spans 17 amino acids. The CDR3 protein is CASSKDSGRAAKNIQYF. The CDR3 coding sequence is TGTGCCAGCAGCAAAGATAGCGGGAGGGCAGCCAAAAACATTCAGTACTTC.

J is TRBJ2-3 and V is TRBV4-2; D is tentatively TRBD1 or TRBD2 (5 bases each). The V gene lost 0 bases and the J gene lost 3 bases, with 13 bases spanning the gap. This CDR3 has 16 amino acids. Germline V CDR1 and CDR2: LGHNA, YNFKEQ. CDR3 DNA sequence: TGTGCCAGCAGCCAAGAGGGGACCGACGGAACAGATACGCAGTATTTT. This translates into CASSQEGTDGTDTQYF.

The chain uses TRBV28 and TRBJ2-7, with 10 bases aligning to TRBD2. Germline loops: CDR1 MDHEN, CDR2 SYDVKM. The CDR3 length is 16 residues. Trimming cost V 3 bases and J 0 bases; bases outside gene matches: 5. The CDR3 sequence is CASSLGTSGDSYEQYF. The CDR3 DNA sequence: TGTGCCAGCAGTTTGGGAACTAGCGGGGACTCCTACGAGCAGTACTTC.

This chain joins TRBV6-1 and TRBJ2-5, with unresolved D. Trimming pared 6 bases from V and 1 base from J, leaving 9 bases between. Germline V CDR1 and CDR2: MNHNS, SASEGT. CDR3 size: 13 residues. The CDR3: CASRIHLQETQYF. The CDR3 region has the DNA TGTGCCAGCAGGATACATCTCCAAGAGACCCAGTACTTC.

This sequence joins TRBV5-1 and TRBJ1-4; D might be TRBD1 (6 bases). Trimming took 4 bases from V and 7 from J, leaving 20 bases between them. This CDR3 spans 16 amino acids. Per germline, CDR1 SGHRS and CDR2 YFSETQ. CDR3 sequence: CASSGNNGGFVEKLFF. The CDR3, as DNA: TGCGCCAGCAGCGGAAACAATGGGGGCTTCGTTGAAAAACTGTTTTTT.

The chain recombines TRBV5-1 with TRBJ2-7, with D tentatively TRBD1 (6 bases). Between the trimmed V and J ends, which lost 2 bases and 1 base, there was a span of 16 bases. This CDR3 has 16 amino acids. The germline V gene has CDR1 SGHRS and CDR2 YFSETQ. CDR3 nucleotides: TGCGCCAGCAGCTTAATGACAGGCAAGATTTCCTACGAGCAGTACTTC. Protein: CASSLMTGKISYEQYF.

In this sample, this clone turned up a few times. The V call is TRBV9, the J call TRBJ2-1; 7 bases match TRBD2. Germline V lookup: CDR1 SGDLS, CDR2 YYNGEE. The CDR3 totals 15 residues. J lost 3 bases, V lost 3 bases, and 6 bases had no gene match. The CDR3 nucleotides read TGTGCCAGCAGCGCAGATTGGGACTACTACAATGAGCAGTTCTTC. It yields the protein CASSADWDYYNEQFF.

This chain joins TRBV6-4 and TRBJ2-5, with D perhaps TRBD2 (7 bases). V lost 4 bases and J 5 bases, leaving 20 bases between the germline ends. Germline V gene lookup returns CDR1 MRHNA and CDR2 SNTAGT. The CDR3 covers 16 residues. DNA for the CDR3: TGTGCCAGCAGTGTTTGGGGGGGCCTTGATTCGGAGACCCAGTACTTC. This codes for CASSVWGGLDSETQYF.

The rearrangement uses TRBV10-3 and TRBJ1-1; D gene uncertain. This CDR3 spans 12 amino acids. Deletions cut 11 bases from V and 5 bases from J, with 15 bases between. The germline V gene encodes CDR1 ENHRY and CDR2 SYGVKD. The CDR3 spells CAVQADSTEAFF. In nucleotides, the CDR3 is TGTGCCGTTCAGGCGGATTCGACTGAAGCTTTCTTT.

The J gene is TRBJ1-2, the V gene TRBV10-3, with 10 bases lining up with TRBD1. J gave up 4 bases and V 7 bases, and 9 bases lay outside the gene matches. This CDR3 region has 15 residues. In germline, CDR1 is ENHRY, CDR2 SYGVKD. The CDR3 DNA sequence: TGTGCCATCACTAACCGGGACAGGGGACCCTATGGCTACACCTTC. Its translation: CAITNRDRGPYGYTF.

This chain uses TRBV5-8 with TRBJ2-2; no clear D gene. Germline CDR1 SGHTS, CDR2 YDEGEE. The ends were cut back, 3 bases at V and 5 bases at J, with 8 bases in the middle. The length of the CDR3 is 13 residues. The CDR3 protein is CASSSDPTGELFF. The CDR3 DNA reads TGTGCCAGCAGCTCGGACCCTACCGGGGAGCTGTTTTTT.

V usage is TRBV6-5 and J usage is TRBJ1-2; D is possibly TRBD1 (6 bases). In germline, CDR1 is MNHEY, CDR2 SVGAGI. Between the trimmed V and J ends, which lost 0 bases and 5 bases, there was a span of 13 bases. CDR3 size: 15 residues. In DNA, the CDR3 is TGTGCCAGCAGTTACTCGACCGGGACACCATATGGCTACACCTTC. Translated: CASSYSTGTPYGYTF.

The chain recombines TRBV5-1 with TRBJ2-5; D is unclear. Germline loops: CDR1 SGHRS, CDR2 YFSETQ. The CDR3 has 14 residues. Trimming pared 0 bases from V and 2 bases from J, leaving 8 bases between. CDR3 sequence: CASSLGTAQETQYF. CDR3 sequence (DNA): TGCGCCAGCAGCTTGGGAACAGCTCAAGAGACCCAGTACTTC.

This sequence joins TRBV6-6 and TRBJ1-3, with a tentative D call TRBD1 (6 bases). CDR1 MNHNY and CDR2 SVGAGI come from the germline V gene (reference sequence). Deletions cut 7 bases from V and 0 bases from J, with 13 bases between. The CDR3 totals 15 residues. The CDR3, as DNA: TGTGCCAGCACCGGGGGGCAGAACTCTGGAAACACCATATATTTT. Its protein is CASTGGQNSGNTIYF.

This chain joins TRBV19 and TRBJ2-5, with no clear D. Germline CDR1 reads LNHDA; CDR2 reads SQIVND (reference sequence). V was trimmed by 3 bases and J by 2 bases, leaving 10 bases between them. The CDR3 is made up of 14 amino acids. The CDR3, as DNA: TGTGCCAGTAGTATTCTGGGCAGGCAAGAGACCCAGTACTTC. It encodes CASSILGRQETQYF.

This chain links TRBV18 with TRBJ2-3, with TRBD1 matching 7 bases. Germline V gives CDR1 KGHSH, CDR2 LQKENI. J was trimmed by 0 bases and V by 5 bases; bases with no gene match: 5. The CDR3 is made up of 15 amino acids. The DNA for the CDR3 is TGTGCCAGCTCAAAAAACAGGGGTAGCACAGATACGCAGTATTTT. Translated: CASSKNRGSTDTQYF.

The rearrangement uses TRBV9 and TRBJ1-6, with TRBD1 matching 12 bases. Germline lookup yields CDR1 SGDLS and CDR2 YYNGEE. The CDR3 consists of 15 residues. V gave up 2 bases and J gave up 9 bases; unmatched junction bases: 3. The CDR3 coding sequence is TGTGCCAGCAGCGTTGGGACAGGGGGCAGTTCACCCCTCCACTTT. Translated: CASSVGTGGSSPLHF.

The genes are TRBV7-8 and TRBJ2-4; D assignment may be TRBD1 or TRBD2 (5 bases each). Germline CDR1 is SGHVS and CDR2 is FQNEAQ. This CDR3 is 17 amino acids long. V lost 5 bases and J lost 0, with 17 bases in between. The CDR3 DNA follows: TGTGCCAGCAGCGTACCCCCGGGACGGGTAGCCAAAAACATTCAGTACTTC. This translates into CASSVPPGRVAKNIQYF.

The chain carries TRBV19 and TRBJ2-2; perhaps D is TRBD1 or TRBD2 (5 bases each). Trimming cost V 0 bases and J 1 base, with 9 bases left between them. Germline lookup yields CDR1 LNHDA and CDR2 SQIVND (reference sequence). This CDR3 comprises 16 residues. The CDR3 here is CASSIEGTGNTGELFF. The CDR3 DNA sequence: TGTGCCAGTAGTATAGAAGGGACGGGGAACACCGGGGAGCTGTTTTTT.

This chain connects TRBV5-1 to TRBJ2-2; 12 positions agree with TRBD2. The CDR3 covers 16 residues. J was trimmed by 1 base and V by 4 bases; bases with no gene match: 2. Germline V gene data show CDR1 as SGHRS and CDR2 as YFSETQ. This CDR3 is CASSRLAGVNTGELFF. The CDR3, as DNA: TGCGCCAGCAGCCGACTAGCGGGGGTGAACACCGGGGAGCTGTTTTTT.

The chain joins TRBV15 to TRBJ2-3, with 9 bases lining up with TRBD1. V shed 1 base, J shed 3 bases, and the junction held 14 bases outside the gene matches. Looked up from germline, CDR1 is LNHNV and CDR2 is YYDKDF (reference sequence). CDR3 length: 19 amino acids. This CDR3 is CATSRGRTGGGIKTDTQYF. CDR3 DNA: TGTGCCACCAGCAGAGGGAGAACAGGGGGCGGTATTAAGACAGATACGCAGTATTTT.

V gene TRBV6-4 combines with J gene TRBJ2-3; D ambiguous. Germline-derived CDR1 and CDR2 are MRHNA and SNTAGT. CDR3 length: 11 amino acids. V was trimmed by 4 bases and J by 5 bases, leaving 4 bases between them. CDR3 sequence (DNA): TGTGCCAGCAGTGCGGGAGATACGCAGTATTTT. This codes for CASSAGDTQYF.

The CDR3 spells CASNPSSGNTIYF. In nucleotides, the CDR3 is TGTGCCAGCAATCCCAGCTCTGGAAACACCATATATTTT. The chain joins TRBV7-9 to TRBJ1-3, with D hard to call. Germline V lookup: CDR1 SEHNR, CDR2 FQNEAQ (reference sequence). The CDR3 is 13 amino acids. The germline V and J ends were trimmed by 7 bases and 0 bases, with 7 bases remaining between them.

CDR3 sequence: CASSMGDRKMNTEAFF. The DNA of the CDR3 is TGTGCCAGTAGTATGGGGGACAGGAAGATGAACACTGAAGCTTTCTTT. The rearrangement joins TRBV19 to TRBJ1-1, with 8 nucleotides matching TRBD1. The CDR3 sequence is 16 residues long. The junction had 6 bases not matched to a gene; V was cut back by 3 bases and J by 0 bases. The germline gives CDR1 LNHDA, CDR2 SQIVND (reference sequence).

Concerning this clone: In the same sample, other DNA sequences code for this CDR3. The J gene is TRBJ1-1, the V gene TRBV5-1; 8 nucleotides line up with TRBD1. The germline V gene encodes CDR1 SGHRS and CDR2 YFSETQ. This CDR3 has 17 residues. The ends lost 3 bases at V and 4 bases at J; junction bases unmatched: 14. CDR3 amino acids: CASSSTFAAGGLTEAFF. The CDR3, as DNA: TGCGCCAGCAGCTCCACATTCGCGGCAGGGGGCCTCACTGAAGCTTTCTTT.

This chain connects TRBV11-2 to TRBJ1-1; 7 bases map to TRBD1. The CDR3 spans 16 residues. Unmatched junction bases numbered 4, after V lost 0 bases and J lost 0 bases. Germline CDR1 and CDR2: SGHAT and FQNNGV. As DNA, the CDR3 is TGTGCCAGCAGCTTAGATCACAGGGGAATGAACACTGAAGCTTTCTTT. The encoded protein is CASSLDHRGMNTEAFF.

The rearrangement uses TRBV19 and TRBJ2-3; D ambiguous. V lost 8 bases and J 0 bases, leaving 3 bases between the germline ends. The CDR3 is 11 amino acids. Germline CDR1 and CDR2: LNHDA and SQIVND (reference sequence). CDR3 sequence reads: CASGSTDTQYF. The CDR3 DNA sequence: TGTGCCAGTGGTAGCACAGATACGCAGTATTTT.

This chain uses TRBV18 with TRBJ1-3; maybe TRBD1 (5 bases). Germline CDR1 is KGHSH and CDR2 is LQKENI. The V gene lost 2 bases and the J gene lost 0 bases, with 17 bases spanning the gap. The CDR3 loop spans 18 amino acids. The CDR3 reads CASSPAPLGGGSGNTIYF. In nucleotides, the CDR3 is TGTGCCAGCTCACCAGCTCCTCTGGGGGGAGGCTCTGGAAACACCATATATTTT.

This clone turned up a few times. The chain recombines TRBV5-6 with TRBJ1-2, with a tentative D call TRBD1 (5 bases). The V gene's germline CDR1 is SGHDT and CDR2 YYEEEE. The CDR3 has 13 residues. Trimming took 1 base from V and 6 from J, leaving 10 bases between them. CDR3 loop: CASSLSGRDGYTF. In nucleotides, the CDR3 is TGTGCCAGCAGCTTGTCAGGGAGAGATGGCTACACCTTC.

The rearrangement links TRBV30 to TRBJ2-1; weak D call: TRBD1 (5 bases). This CDR3 spans 13 amino acids. Germline CDR1 GTSNPN, CDR2 SVGIG (reference sequence). Trimming took 7 bases from V and 4 from J, leaving 14 bases between them. In nucleotides, the CDR3 is TGTGCCTTGGTAAGGGGCGGTTACAATGAGCAGTTCTTC. This translates into CALVRGGYNEQFF.

This clone has more than one count but fewer than ten. The chain is built from TRBV4-3 and TRBJ2-7, with 11 nucleotides matching TRBD1. The V gene end was trimmed by 3 bases and the J gene end by 3 bases; junction bases not matched to a gene: 4. CDR1 LGHNA and CDR2 YSLEER come from the germline V gene. This CDR3 spans 15 amino acids. The CDR3 coding sequence is TGCGCCAGCAGCCAGAGGACAGGGGGCCTCTACGAGCAGTACTTC. Translation gives CASSQRTGGLYEQYF.